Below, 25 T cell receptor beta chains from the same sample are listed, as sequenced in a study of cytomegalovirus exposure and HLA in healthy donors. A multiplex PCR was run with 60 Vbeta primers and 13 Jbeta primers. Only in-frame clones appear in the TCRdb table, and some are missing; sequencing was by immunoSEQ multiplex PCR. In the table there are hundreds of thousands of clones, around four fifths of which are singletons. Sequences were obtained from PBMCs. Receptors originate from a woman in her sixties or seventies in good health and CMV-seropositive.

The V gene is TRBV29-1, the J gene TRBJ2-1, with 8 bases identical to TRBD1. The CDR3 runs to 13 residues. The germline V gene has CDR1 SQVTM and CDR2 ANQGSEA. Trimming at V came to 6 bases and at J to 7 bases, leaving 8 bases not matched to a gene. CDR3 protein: CSVVGTGGNEQFF. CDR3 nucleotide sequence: TGCAGCGTCGTCGGGACAGGTGGAAATGAGCAGTTCTTC.

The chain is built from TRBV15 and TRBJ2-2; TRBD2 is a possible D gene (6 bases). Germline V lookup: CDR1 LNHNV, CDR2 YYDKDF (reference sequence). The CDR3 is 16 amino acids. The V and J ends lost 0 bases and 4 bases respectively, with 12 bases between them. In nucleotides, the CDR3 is TGTGCCACCAGCAGAGATCCGGGGACTGCCACCGGGGAGCTGTTTTTT. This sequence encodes CATSRDPGTATGELFF.

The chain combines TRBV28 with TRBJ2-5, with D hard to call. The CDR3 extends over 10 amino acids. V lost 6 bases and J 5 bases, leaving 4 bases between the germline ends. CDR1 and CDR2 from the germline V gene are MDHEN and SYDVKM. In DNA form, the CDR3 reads TGTGCCAGCAGCCAGGAGACCCAGTACTTC. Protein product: CASSQETQYF.

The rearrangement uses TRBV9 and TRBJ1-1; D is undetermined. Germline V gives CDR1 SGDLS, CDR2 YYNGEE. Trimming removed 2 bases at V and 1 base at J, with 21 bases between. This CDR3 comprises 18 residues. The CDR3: CASSVEIGTGVGNTEAFF. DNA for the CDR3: TGTGCCAGCAGCGTGGAAATCGGCACCGGGGTGGGGAACACTGAAGCTTTCTTT. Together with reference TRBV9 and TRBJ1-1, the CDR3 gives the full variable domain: DSGVTQTPKHLITATGQRVTLRCSPRSGDLSVYWYQQSLDQGLQFLIQYYNGEERAKGNILERFSAQQFPDLHSELNLSSLELGDSALYFCASSVEIGTGVGNTEAFFGQGTRLTVV.

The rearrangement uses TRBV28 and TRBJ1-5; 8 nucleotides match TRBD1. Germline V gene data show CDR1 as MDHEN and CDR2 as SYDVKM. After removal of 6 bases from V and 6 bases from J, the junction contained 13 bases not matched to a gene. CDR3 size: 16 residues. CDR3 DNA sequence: TGTGCCAGCAGGCCTGACAGGGGTCTTTGGAGTCAGCCCCAGCATTTT. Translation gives CASRPDRGLWSQPQHF.

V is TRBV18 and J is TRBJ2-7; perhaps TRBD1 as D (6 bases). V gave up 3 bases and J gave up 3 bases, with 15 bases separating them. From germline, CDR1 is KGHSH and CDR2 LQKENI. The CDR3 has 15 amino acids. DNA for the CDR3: TGTGCCAGCTCACCTCAGGGGACATTCGTCTACGAGCAGTACTTC. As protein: CASSPQGTFVYEQYF.

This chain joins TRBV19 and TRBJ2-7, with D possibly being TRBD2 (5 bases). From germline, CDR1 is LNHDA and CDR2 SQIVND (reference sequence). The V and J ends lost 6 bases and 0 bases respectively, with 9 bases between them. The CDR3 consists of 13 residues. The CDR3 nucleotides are TGTGCCAGTAGCCCACTAGACTCCTACGAGCAGTACTTC. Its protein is CASSPLDSYEQYF.

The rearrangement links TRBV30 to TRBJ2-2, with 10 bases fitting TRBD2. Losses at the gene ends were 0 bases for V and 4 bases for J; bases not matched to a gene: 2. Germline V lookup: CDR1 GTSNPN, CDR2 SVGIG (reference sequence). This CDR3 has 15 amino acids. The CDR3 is CAWSVLAGFTGELFF. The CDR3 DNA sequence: TGTGCCTGGAGTGTACTAGCGGGATTCACCGGGGAGCTGTTTTTT.

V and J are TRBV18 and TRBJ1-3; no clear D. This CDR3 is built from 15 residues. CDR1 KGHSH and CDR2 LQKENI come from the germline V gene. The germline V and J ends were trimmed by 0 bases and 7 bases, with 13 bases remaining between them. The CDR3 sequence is CASSPPEGRRNTIYF. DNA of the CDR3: TGTGCCAGCTCACCACCGGAGGGTAGGAGGAACACCATATATTTT.

CDR3 sequence (DNA): TGTGCCAGCAGCCTCGGACTTCTTTCCTACGAGCAGTACTTC. It codes for CASSLGLLSYEQYF. This chain joins TRBV6-1 and TRBJ2-7; D possibly corresponds to TRBD2 (5 bases). Germline values: CDR1 MNHNS, CDR2 SASEGT. The ends were cut back, 6 bases at V and 1 base at J, with 13 bases in the middle. This CDR3 contains 14 residues.

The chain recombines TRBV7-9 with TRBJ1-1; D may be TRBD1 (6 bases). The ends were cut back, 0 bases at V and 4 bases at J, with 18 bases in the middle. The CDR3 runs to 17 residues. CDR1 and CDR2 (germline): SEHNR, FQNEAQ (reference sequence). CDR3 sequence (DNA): TGTGCCAGCAGCTTAGCGGATCGAGGGGGTCGGGGCACTGAAGCTTTCTTT. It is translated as CASSLADRGGRGTEAFF.

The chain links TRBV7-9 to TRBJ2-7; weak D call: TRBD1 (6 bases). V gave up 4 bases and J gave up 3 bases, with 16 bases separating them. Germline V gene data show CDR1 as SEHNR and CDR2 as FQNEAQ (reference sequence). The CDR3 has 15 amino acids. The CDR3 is CASSSRDTAYYEQYF. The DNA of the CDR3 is TGTGCCAGCAGCTCCCGGGACACAGCCTACTACGAGCAGTACTTC.

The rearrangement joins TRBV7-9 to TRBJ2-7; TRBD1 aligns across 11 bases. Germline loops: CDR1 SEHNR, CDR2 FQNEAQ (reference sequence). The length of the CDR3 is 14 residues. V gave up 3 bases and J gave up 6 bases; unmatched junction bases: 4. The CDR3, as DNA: TGTGCCAGCAGCTTTCGGACAGGGGGCGGCGAGCAGTACTTC. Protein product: CASSFRTGGGEQYF.

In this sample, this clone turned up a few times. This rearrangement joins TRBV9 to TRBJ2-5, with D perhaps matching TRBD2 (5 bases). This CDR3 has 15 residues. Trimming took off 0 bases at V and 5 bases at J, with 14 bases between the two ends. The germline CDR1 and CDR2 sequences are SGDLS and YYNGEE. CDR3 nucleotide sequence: TGTGCCAGCAGCGTAGGGGGAGCCCCTGGGGAGACCCAGTACTTC. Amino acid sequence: CASSVGGAPGETQYF. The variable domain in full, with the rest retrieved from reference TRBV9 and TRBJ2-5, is DSGVTQTPKHLITATGQRVTLRCSPRSGDLSVYWYQQSLDQGLQFLIQYYNGEERAKGNILERFSAQQFPDLHSELNLSSLELGDSALYFCASSVGGAPGETQYFGPGTRLLVL.

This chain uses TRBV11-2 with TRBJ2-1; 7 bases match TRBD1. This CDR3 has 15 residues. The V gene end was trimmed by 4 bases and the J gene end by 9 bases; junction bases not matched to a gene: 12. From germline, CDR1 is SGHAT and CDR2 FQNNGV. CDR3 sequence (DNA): TGTGCCAGCAGCTCCCACTACAGGGGCGAGGTTGAGCAGTTCTTC. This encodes CASSSHYRGEVEQFF.

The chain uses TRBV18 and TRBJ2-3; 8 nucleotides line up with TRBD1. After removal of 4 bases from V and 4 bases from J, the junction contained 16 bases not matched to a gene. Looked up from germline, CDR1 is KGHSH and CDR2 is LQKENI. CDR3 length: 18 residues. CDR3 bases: TGTGCCAGCTCACTGAACTCAGGGGGCGCAAGGAGGGCAGATACGCAGTATTTT. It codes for CASSLNSGGARRADTQYF.

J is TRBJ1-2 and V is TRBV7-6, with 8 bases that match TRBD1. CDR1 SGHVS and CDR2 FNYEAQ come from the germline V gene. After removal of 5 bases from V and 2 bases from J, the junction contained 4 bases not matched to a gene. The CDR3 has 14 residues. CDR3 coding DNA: TGTGCCAGCAGCCCAGGACAGGGAAACTATGGCTACACCTTC. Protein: CASSPGQGNYGYTF. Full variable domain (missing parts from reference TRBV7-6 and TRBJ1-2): GAGVSQSPRYKVTKRGQDVALRCDPISGHVSLYWYRQALGQGPEFLTYFNYEAQQDKSGLPNDRFSAERPEGSISTLTIQRTEQRDSAMYRCASSPGQGNYGYTFGSGTRLTVV.

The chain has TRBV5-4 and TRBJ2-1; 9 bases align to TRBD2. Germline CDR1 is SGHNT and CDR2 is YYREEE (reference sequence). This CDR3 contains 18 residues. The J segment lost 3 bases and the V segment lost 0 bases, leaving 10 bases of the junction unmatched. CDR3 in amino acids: CASSLGGLSGGIYNEQFF. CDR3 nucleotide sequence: TGTGCCAGCAGCTTGGGGGGATTAAGCGGGGGGATCTACAATGAGCAGTTCTTC.

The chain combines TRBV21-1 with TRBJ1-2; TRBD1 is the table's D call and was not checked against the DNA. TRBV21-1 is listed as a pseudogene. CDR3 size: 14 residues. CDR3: CASRQGRDGYGYTF. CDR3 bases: TGTGCCAGCAGACAGGGCCGGGATGGTTATGGCTACACCTTC.

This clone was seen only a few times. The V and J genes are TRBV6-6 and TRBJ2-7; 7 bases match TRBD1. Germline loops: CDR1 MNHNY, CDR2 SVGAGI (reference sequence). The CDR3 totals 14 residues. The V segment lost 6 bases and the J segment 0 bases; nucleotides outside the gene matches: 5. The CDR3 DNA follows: TGTGCCAGCAGGGGACAGATTTCCTCCTACGAGCAGTACTTC. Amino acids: CASRGQISSYEQYF.

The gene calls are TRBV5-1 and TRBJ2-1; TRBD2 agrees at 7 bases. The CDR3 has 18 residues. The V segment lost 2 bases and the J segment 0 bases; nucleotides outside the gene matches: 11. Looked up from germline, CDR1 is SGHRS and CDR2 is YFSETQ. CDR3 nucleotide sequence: TGCGCCAGCAGCTTTTTCCCAGCGGGAATGAGCTCCTACAATGAGCAGTTCTTC. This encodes CASSFFPAGMSSYNEQFF.

The CDR3 DNA follows: TGCGCCAGCAGCTTGGTGCCGGGGGGGCTTGAGTATTTT. Encoded protein: CASSLVPGGLEYF. This chain connects TRBV5-1 to TRBJ2-3; 8 nucleotides match TRBD2. The CDR3 consists of 13 residues. V trimming: 0 bases; J trimming: 13 bases; junction bases outside the gene matches: 7. CDR1 and CDR2 (germline): SGHRS, YFSETQ. Together with reference TRBV5-1 and TRBJ2-3, the CDR3 gives the full variable domain: KAGVTQTPRYLIKTRGQQVTLSCSPISGHRSVSWYQQTPGQGLQFLFEYFSETQRNKGNFPGRFSGRQFSNSRSEMNVSTLELGDSALYLCASSLVPGGLEYFGPGTRLTVL.

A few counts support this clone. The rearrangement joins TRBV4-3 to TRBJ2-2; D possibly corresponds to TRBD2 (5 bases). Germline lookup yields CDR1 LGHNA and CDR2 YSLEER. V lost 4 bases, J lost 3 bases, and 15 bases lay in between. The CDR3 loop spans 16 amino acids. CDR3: CASSLSIGKYTGELFF. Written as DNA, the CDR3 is TGCGCCAGCAGCCTCTCTATCGGGAAATACACCGGGGAGCTGTTTTTT.

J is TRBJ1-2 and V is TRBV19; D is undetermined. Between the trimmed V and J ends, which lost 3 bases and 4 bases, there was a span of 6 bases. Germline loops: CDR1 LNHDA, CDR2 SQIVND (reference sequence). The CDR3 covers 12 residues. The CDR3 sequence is CASSINSYGYTF. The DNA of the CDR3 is TGTGCCAGTAGTATTAATTCCTATGGCTACACCTTC.

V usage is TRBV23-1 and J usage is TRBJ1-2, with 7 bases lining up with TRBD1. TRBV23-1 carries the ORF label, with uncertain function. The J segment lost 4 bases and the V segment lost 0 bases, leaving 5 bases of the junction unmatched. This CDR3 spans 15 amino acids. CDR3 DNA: TGCGCCAGCAGTCAATCGTACAGGGGTTCCTATGGCTACACCTTC. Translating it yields CASSQSYRGSYGYTF.